The following is a TCR beta chain sequence with its context. The antigen is not known. This record comes from a study of T cell responses to AZD1222 COVID-19 vaccine. Overall study: Second-dose recipients at about 4 or about 12 weeks were treated as one pooled group.

The repertoire was sequenced with immunoSEQ multiplex PCR; TCRdb's copy has only in-frame clones and lacks some. Of about 190,000 clones listed, approximately 91% are singletons. The study's findings and limits: At baseline, seropositivity was found in only 5 to 7 AZD1222 recipients. Most donors were white British, females outnumbered males, and clonal diversity was possibly underestimated.

V lost 2 bases to trimming and J lost 4 bases, with 14 bases between them. The CDR3 is 15 residues long. CDR1 and CDR2 (germline): LNHDA, SQIVND (reference sequence). The TCR originated in an adult in good health. The rearrangement links TRBV19 to TRBJ1-1; D is perhaps TRBD1 (5 bases). This specimen was peripheral blood, taken on day 0 of AZD1222 vaccination. The CDR3 region has the DNA TGTGCCAGTAGTATACCAGGGAGGGTGGGCACTGAAGCTTTCTTT. It codes for CASSIPGRVGTEAFF. Looking up the rest from reference TRBV19 and TRBJ1-1 gives the full variable domain: DGGITQSPKYLFRKEGQNVTLSCEQNLNHDAMYWYRQDPGQGLRLIYYSQIVNDFQKGDIAEGYSVSREKKESFPLTVTSAQKNPTAFYLCASSIPGRVGTEAFFGQGTRLTVV.